This T cell receptor (beta chain) is from a study of T cell responses to AZD1222 COVID-19 vaccine. Study observations and caveats: Reportedly, nearly half of unique spike TCRs recognized epitopes outside B.1.351/B.1.1.7 mutations. At 160-218 and 743-854, vaccine-associated CD4 TCRs were dominant, and they spanned spike. White British ancestry dominated among donors, who included more females, and clonal diversity was possibly underestimated. All repertoire sampling was performed exclusively after the peak T cell response.

Only in-frame clones appear in the TCRdb table, and some are missing; sequencing was by immunoSEQ multiplex PCR. The data show 110,000 to 150,000 clones, about 89% seen once. CDR3 length: 15 residues. V was clipped by 0 bases and J by 0 bases, with 7 bases between them. In germline, CDR1 is SGHTA, CDR2 FQGNSA. To note about this clone: Its specificity is unknown.

The starting material was peripheral blood, obtained on day 0 of AZD1222 vaccination. The source is an adult in good health. The gene calls are TRBV7-2 and TRBJ2-3; D is uncertain. CDR3 in amino acids: CASSLASTSTDTQYF. The DNA of the CDR3 is TGTGCCAGCAGCTTAGCCTCTACTAGCACAGATACGCAGTATTTT.